The clone carrying this T cell receptor (beta chain) has just one count. Its antigen is unidentified. The CDR3 length is 15 residues. The germline gives CDR1 SGHRS, CDR2 YFSETQ. With 1 base removed from V and 4 bases from J, the gap between germline ends came to 14 bases. Axillary draining lymph nodes of breast cancer patients supplied the node samples. The record originates from a study of breast tumors, draining lymph nodes, adjacent tissues. Whole-study findings and limits: Compared with basal-like, luminal-like tumors shared significantly more repertoire with nontumor tissue. The lymph node origin of tumor T cells was framed as consistent with a hypothesis, not demonstrated.

Using its own MiXCR run on the multiplex PCR reads, TCRdb lists one record per CDR3 protein. Here the sample spans around 300,000 distinct CDR3 sequences, over 25% being singletons. Sequencing was performed on axillary lymph node tissue. The chain has TRBV5-1 and TRBJ1-2, with unresolved D. This receptor was identified in a female donor with breast cancer. Some clones in this sample may be carry-over from other donors' samples. The CDR3 spells CASSLRTPDSYGYTF. The CDR3 DNA follows: TGCGCCAGCAGCTTGCGGACTCCCGACTCCTATGGCTACACCTTC. Together with reference TRBV5-1 and TRBJ1-2, the CDR3 gives the full variable domain: KAGVTQTPRYLIKTRGQQVTLSCSPISGHRSVSWYQQTPGQGLQFLFEYFSETQRNKGNFPGRFSGRQFSNSRSEMNVSTLELGDSALYLCASSLRTPDSYGYTFGSGTRLTVV.